This TCR beta chain was obtained from a study of T cells of healthy individuals. MiXCR, run by TCRdb on the 5' RACE reads, gives a single entry per CDR3 protein. The data contain 50,000 to 55,000 distinct CDR3 sequences, roughly 14% of them singletons. Trimming took off 5 bases at V and 1 base at J, with 8 bases between the two ends. This CDR3 is 13 amino acids long. This clonotype was detected ten times or more. This receptor was identified in a human donor in good health. The chain employs TRBV12-3 or TRBV12-4 and TRBJ1-2; unclear D gene. The CDR3 is CASSLRDNYGYTF. CDR3 coding DNA: TGTGCCAGCAGTCTAAGAGATAACTATGGCTACACCTTC.